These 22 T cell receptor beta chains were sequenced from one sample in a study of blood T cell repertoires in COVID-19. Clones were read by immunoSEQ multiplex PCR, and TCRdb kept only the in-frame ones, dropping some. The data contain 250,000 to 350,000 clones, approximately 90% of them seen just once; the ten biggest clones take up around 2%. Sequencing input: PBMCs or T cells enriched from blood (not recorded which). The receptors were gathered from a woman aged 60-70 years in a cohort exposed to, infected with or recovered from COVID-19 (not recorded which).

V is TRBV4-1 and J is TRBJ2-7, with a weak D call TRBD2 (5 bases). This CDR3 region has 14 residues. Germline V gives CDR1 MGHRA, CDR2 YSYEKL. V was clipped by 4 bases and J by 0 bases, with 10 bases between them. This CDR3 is CASSRGLHSYEQYF. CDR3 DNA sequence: TGCGCCAGCAGCCGCGGACTGCACTCCTACGAGCAGTACTTC.

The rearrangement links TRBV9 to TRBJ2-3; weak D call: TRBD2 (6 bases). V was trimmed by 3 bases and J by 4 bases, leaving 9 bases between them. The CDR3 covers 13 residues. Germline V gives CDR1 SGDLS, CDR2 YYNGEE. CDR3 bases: TGTGCCAGCAGCGCCGGGAGCTCAGATACGCAGTATTTT. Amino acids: CASSAGSSDTQYF.

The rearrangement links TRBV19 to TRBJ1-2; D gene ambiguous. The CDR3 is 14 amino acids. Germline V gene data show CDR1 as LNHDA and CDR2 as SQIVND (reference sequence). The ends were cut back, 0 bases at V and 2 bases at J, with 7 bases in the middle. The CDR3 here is CASSIEKRNYGYTF. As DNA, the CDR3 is TGTGCCAGTAGTATAGAAAAGAGAAACTATGGCTACACCTTC.

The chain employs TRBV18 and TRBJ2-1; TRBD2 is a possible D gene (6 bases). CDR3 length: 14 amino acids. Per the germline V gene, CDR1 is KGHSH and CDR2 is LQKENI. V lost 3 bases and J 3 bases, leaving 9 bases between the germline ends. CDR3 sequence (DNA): TGTGCCAGCTCACCTACGGGAGTCTACAATGAGCAGTTCTTC. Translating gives CASSPTGVYNEQFF.

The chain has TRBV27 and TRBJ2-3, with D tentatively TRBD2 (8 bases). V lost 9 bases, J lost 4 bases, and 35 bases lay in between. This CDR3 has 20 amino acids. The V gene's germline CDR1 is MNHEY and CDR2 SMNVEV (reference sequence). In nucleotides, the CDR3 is TGTGCCAGTGCGCCCCAGGGACTAGACTACGCCGAGGGGGCCTCAGATACGCAGTATTTT. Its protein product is CASAPQGLDYAEGASDTQYF.

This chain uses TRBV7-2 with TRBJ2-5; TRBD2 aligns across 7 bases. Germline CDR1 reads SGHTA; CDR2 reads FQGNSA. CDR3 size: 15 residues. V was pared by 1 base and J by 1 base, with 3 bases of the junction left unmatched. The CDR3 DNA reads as TGTGCCAGCAGCTTAGTCGCTAGCGGCCAAGAGACCCAGTACTTC. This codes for CASSLVASGQETQYF.

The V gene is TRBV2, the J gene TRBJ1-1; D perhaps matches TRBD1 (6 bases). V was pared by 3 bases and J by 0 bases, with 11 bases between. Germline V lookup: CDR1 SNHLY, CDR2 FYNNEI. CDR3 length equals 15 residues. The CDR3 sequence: CASSDTGQMNTEAFF. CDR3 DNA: TGTGCCAGCAGTGATACAGGACAGATGAACACTGAAGCTTTCTTT.

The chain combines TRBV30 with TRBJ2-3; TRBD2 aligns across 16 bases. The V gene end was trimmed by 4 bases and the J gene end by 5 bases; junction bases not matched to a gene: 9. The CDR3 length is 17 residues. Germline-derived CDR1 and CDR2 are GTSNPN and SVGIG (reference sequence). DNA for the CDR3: TGTGCCTGGAATCCGGGACTAGCGGGAGGGGGGGGAGATACGCAGTATTTT. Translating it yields CAWNPGLAGGGGDTQYF.

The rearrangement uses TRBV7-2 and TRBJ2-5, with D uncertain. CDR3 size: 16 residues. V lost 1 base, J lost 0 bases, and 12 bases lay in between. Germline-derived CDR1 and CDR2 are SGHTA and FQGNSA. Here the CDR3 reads CASSLDSWRNQETQYF. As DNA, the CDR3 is TGTGCCAGCAGCTTAGATTCTTGGCGGAACCAAGAGACCCAGTACTTC.

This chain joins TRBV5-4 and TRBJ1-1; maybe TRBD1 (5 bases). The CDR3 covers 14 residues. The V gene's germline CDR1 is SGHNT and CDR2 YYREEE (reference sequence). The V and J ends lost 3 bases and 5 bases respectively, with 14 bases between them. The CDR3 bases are TGTGCCAGCAGCTCCCAGAGCAGGGTTACTGAAGCTTTCTTT. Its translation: CASSSQSRVTEAFF.

CDR3 DNA sequence: TGTGCCAGCAGCCCTTCGGGGACCCAGTACTTC. It specifies CASSPSGTQYF. This chain links TRBV7-3 with TRBJ2-5; D unresolved. Germline V gives CDR1 SGHTA, CDR2 FQGTGA. This CDR3 is 11 amino acids long. V dropped 5 bases and J dropped 7 bases, with 8 bases sitting between them.

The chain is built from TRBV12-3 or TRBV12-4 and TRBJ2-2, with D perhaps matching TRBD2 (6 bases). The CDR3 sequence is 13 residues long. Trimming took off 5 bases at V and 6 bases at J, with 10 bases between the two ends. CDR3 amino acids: CASSPQRAGELFF. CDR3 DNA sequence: TGTGCCAGCAGTCCCCAGCGGGCCGGGGAGCTGTTTTTT.

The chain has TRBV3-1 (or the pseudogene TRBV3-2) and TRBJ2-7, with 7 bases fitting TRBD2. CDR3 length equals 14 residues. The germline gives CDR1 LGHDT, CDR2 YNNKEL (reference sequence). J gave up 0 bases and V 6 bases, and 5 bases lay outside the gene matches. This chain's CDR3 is CASRPGGSSYEQYF. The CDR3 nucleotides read TGTGCCAGCAGGCCCGGGGGGAGCTCCTACGAGCAGTACTTC.

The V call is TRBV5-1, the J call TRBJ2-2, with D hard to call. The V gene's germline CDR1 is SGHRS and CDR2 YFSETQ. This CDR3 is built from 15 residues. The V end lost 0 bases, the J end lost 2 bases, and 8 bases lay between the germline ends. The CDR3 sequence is CASSLVGANTGELFF. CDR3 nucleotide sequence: TGCGCCAGCAGCTTGGTTGGAGCAAACACCGGGGAGCTGTTTTTT.

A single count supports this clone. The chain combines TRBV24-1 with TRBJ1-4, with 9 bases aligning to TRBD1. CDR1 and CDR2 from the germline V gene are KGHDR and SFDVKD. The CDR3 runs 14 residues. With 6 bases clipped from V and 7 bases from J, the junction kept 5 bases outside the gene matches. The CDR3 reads CATSPGQGTEKLFF. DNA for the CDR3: TGTGCCACCAGTCCAGGACAGGGGACTGAAAAACTGTTTTTT.

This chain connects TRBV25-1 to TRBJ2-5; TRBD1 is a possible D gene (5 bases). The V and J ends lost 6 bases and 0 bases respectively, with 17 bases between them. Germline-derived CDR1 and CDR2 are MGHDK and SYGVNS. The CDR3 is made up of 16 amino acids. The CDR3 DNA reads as TGTGCCAGCAGGGCCCCAGGGCTATCGTACCAAGAGACCCAGTACTTC. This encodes CASRAPGLSYQETQYF.

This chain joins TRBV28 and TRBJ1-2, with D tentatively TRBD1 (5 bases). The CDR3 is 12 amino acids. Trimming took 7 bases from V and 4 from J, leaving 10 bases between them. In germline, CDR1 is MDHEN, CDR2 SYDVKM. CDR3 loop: CASIRGGYGYTF. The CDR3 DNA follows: TGTGCCAGCATTAGGGGTGGCTATGGCTACACCTTC.

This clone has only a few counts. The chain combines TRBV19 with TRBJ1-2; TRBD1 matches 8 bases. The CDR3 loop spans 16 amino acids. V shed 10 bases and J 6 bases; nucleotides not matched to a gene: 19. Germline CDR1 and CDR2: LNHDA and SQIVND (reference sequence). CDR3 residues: CAIATGTGRFRNGYTF. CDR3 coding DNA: TGTGCCATCGCGACGGGGACAGGCCGTTTCAGAAATGGCTACACCTTC.

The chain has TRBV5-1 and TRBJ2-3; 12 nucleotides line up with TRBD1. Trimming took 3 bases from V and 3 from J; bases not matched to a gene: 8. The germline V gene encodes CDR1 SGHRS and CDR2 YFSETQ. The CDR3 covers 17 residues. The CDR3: CASSSPGQGAGTDTQYF. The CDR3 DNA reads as TGCGCCAGCAGCTCACCGGGACAGGGGGCAGGGACAGATACGCAGTATTTT.

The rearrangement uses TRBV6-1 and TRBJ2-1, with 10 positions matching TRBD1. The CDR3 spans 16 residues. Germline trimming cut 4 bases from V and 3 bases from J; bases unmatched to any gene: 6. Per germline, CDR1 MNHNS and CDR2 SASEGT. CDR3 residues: CASSGRQGANYNEQFF. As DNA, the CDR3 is TGTGCCAGCAGTGGAAGACAGGGGGCGAACTACAATGAGCAGTTCTTC.

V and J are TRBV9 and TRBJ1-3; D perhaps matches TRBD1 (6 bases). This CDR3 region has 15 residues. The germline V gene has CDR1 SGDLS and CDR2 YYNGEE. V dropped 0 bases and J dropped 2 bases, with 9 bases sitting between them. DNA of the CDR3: TGTGCCAGCAGCGTAGATGCAGGGGCTGGAAACACCATATATTTT. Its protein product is CASSVDAGAGNTIYF.

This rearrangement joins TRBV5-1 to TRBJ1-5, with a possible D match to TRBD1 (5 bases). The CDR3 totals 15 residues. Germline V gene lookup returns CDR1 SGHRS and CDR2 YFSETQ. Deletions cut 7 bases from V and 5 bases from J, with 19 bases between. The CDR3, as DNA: TGCGCCAGCCTACTAAAGGGGCAGACCCATCAGCCCCAGCATTTT. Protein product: CASLLKGQTHQPQHF.